This passage covers 13 T cell receptor beta chains from one sample sequenced in a study of siplizumab effects on memory and regulatory T cells. Assay used: immunoSEQ multiplex PCR; TCRdb lists only in-frame clones, some missing. The sample has 60,000 to 70,000 clones; 75% to 90% are singletons. The specimen sequenced was Tregs sorted from blood. All receptors derive from a human donor in good health.

The chain employs TRBV4-1 and TRBJ2-2; TRBD2 agrees at 11 bases. The CDR3 consists of 16 residues. Losses at the gene ends were 9 bases for V and 4 bases for J; bases not matched to a gene: 10. The germline V gene encodes CDR1 MGHRA and CDR2 YSYEKL. CDR3 loop: CASGLRGTSGTGELFF. The CDR3 coding sequence is TGCGCCAGTGGCCTTAGAGGGACTAGCGGCACCGGGGAGCTGTTTTTT.

The J gene is TRBJ1-1, the V gene TRBV2; maybe TRBD1 (5 bases). Germline CDR1 reads SNHLY; CDR2 reads FYNNEI. This CDR3 is built from 14 residues. V was shortened by 5 bases and J by 7 bases, with 17 bases between the two germline ends. The DNA of the CDR3 is TGTGCCAGCAGTTTTAAGGGCTCGGGACGTGAAGCTTTCTTT. This encodes CASSFKGSGREAFF. The full variable domain, with the rest looked up from reference TRBV2 and TRBJ1-1, is EPEVTQTPSHQVTQMGQEVILRCVPISNHLYFYWYRQILGQKVEFLVSFYNNEISEKSEIFDDQFSVERPDGSNFTLKIRSTKLEDSAMYFCASSFKGSGREAFFGQGTRLTVV.

V usage is TRBV19 and J usage is TRBJ1-2; D is ambiguous. The ends were cut back, 7 bases at V and 6 bases at J, with 6 bases in the middle. CDR1 is LNHDA and CDR2 is SQIVND in the germline V gene (reference sequence). The CDR3 spans 10 residues. CDR3 loop: CASTTDGYTF. CDR3 in DNA: TGTGCCAGTACAACCGATGGCTACACCTTC. Drawing the rest from reference TRBV19 and TRBJ1-2, the complete variable domain is DGGITQSPKYLFRKEGQNVTLSCEQNLNHDAMYWYRQDPGQGLRLIYYSQIVNDFQKGDIAEGYSVSREKKESFPLTVTSAQKNPTAFYLCASTTDGYTFGSGTRLTVV.

The genes are TRBV6-6 and TRBJ2-1, with D hard to call. This CDR3 is 12 amino acids long. Trimming shortened V by 7 bases and J by 8 bases, and 12 bases separated the two germline ends. Germline CDR1 is MNHNY and CDR2 is SVGAGI (reference sequence). This CDR3 reads CASTLVGDEQFF. CDR3 bases: TGTGCCAGCACCTTGGTGGGCGATGAGCAGTTCTTC.

This clone was observed a single time. The gene calls are TRBV28 and TRBJ1-2; maybe TRBD1 (6 bases). The CDR3 consists of 12 residues. Trimming left V 6 bases short and J 6 bases short, with 11 bases between. Germline V lookup: CDR1 MDHEN, CDR2 SYDVKM. CDR3 in amino acids: CASRSGEDGYTF. In DNA form, the CDR3 reads TGTGCCAGCAGGTCAGGGGAGGATGGCTACACCTTC.

This rearrangement joins TRBV13 to TRBJ2-1; a possible D gene is TRBD2 (5 bases). V lost 5 bases, J lost 1 base, and 21 bases lay in between. Germline CDR1 PRHDT, CDR2 FYEKMQ (reference sequence). The CDR3 is 18 residues long. This chain's CDR3 is CASSPNTVLAGSYNEQFF. Here the CDR3 DNA reads TGTGCCAGCAGCCCTAACACCGTCCTAGCTGGGTCCTACAATGAGCAGTTCTTC.

The CDR3 sequence: CASSGIALETQYF. In nucleotides, the CDR3 is TGTGCCAGCAGTGGGATTGCGTTAGAGACCCAGTACTTC. This sequence joins TRBV6-1 and TRBJ2-5, with no clear D. The ends were cut back, 4 bases at V and 4 bases at J, with 10 bases in the middle. The CDR3 has 13 residues. The V gene's germline CDR1 is MNHNS and CDR2 SASEGT.

This clone has only one observation. The chain combines TRBV29-1 with TRBJ1-2, with D perhaps TRBD1 (6 bases). The CDR3 is made up of 12 amino acids. V was shortened by 8 bases and J by 3 bases, with 13 bases between the two germline ends. Looked up from germline, CDR1 is SQVTM and CDR2 is ANQGSEA. This chain's CDR3 is CSIYRADYGYTF. The CDR3 nucleotides read TGCAGCATCTACAGGGCGGACTATGGCTACACCTTC.

V gene TRBV27 combines with J gene TRBJ1-2; D may be TRBD1 (5 bases). CDR1 MNHEY and CDR2 SMNVEV come from the germline V gene (reference sequence). The CDR3 spans 18 residues. V was shortened by 6 bases and J by 5 bases, with 28 bases between the two germline ends. The CDR3 DNA reads as TGTGCCAGCAGCCGTAGAACAATTCGACCAGGGAGGGGTTATGGCTACACCTTC. Translation gives CASSRRTIRPGRGYGYTF.

J is TRBJ2-5 and V is TRBV7-9; TRBD2 matches 12 bases. CDR3 length: 17 residues. The ends lost 5 bases at V and 3 bases at J; junction bases unmatched: 10. Per the germline V gene, CDR1 is SEHNR and CDR2 is FQNEAQ (reference sequence). CDR3: CASSRRPGLAGEETQYF. The DNA for the CDR3 is TGTGCCAGCAGCCGCCGACCGGGACTAGCGGGCGAAGAGACCCAGTACTTC.

This chain links TRBV18 with TRBJ2-7, with D possibly matching TRBD1 (6 bases). CDR1 is KGHSH, CDR2 LQKENI, per germline. Deletions cut 0 bases from V and 8 bases from J, with 17 bases between. The CDR3 is 15 residues long. CDR3 region: CASSPPWDTQLKQYF. The CDR3 DNA is TGTGCCAGCTCACCACCATGGGACACGCAATTGAAGCAGTACTTC. The whole variable domain, filled in from reference TRBV18 and TRBJ2-7, reads NAGVMQNPRHLVRRRGQEARLRCSPMKGHSHVYWYRQLPEEGLKFMVYLQKENIIDESGMPKERFSAEFPKEGPSILRIQQVVRGDSAAYFCASSPPWDTQLKQYFGPGTRLTVT.

The genes are TRBV4-3 and TRBJ1-2; perhaps TRBD1 as D (5 bases). Trimming left V 1 base short and J 3 bases short, with 9 bases between. This CDR3 region has 14 residues. The V gene's germline CDR1 is LGHNA and CDR2 YSLEER. CDR3: CASSQGTIDYGYTF. Written as DNA, the CDR3 is TGCGCCAGCAGCCAAGGGACAATCGACTATGGCTACACCTTC.

The V call is TRBV18, the J call TRBJ2-5, with a possible D match to TRBD2 (6 bases). The CDR3 has 13 residues. Germline V CDR1 and CDR2: KGHSH, LQKENI. V lost 3 bases, J lost 3 bases, and 8 bases lay in between. The CDR3 DNA sequence: TGTGCCAGCTCACCGACTAGAGAAGAGACCCAGTACTTC. Residues: CASSPTREETQYF.